Shown below are 2 T cell receptor beta chains from a single sample sequenced in a study of persistence of HIV-infected CD4 T cells. Cells were stimulated nonspecifically with anti-CD3/anti-CD28 magnetic beads. CD4+ T cells upregulating both CD40 ligand and CD69 were sorted as responding cells. What these receptors recognize is not known. The libraries were made with immunoSEQ version 4 in survey mode. Sequencing used immunoSEQ multiplex PCR; TCRdb keeps in-frame clones, though not all of them. The sample records 40,000 to 55,000 clones, 80% to 90% being singletons. The sample consisted of CD4+ T cells sorted from PBMCs after roughly 19-hour stimulation, taken from a patient who received antiretroviral therapy. The receptor set was obtained from an adult woman with HIV who was CMV-seropositive.

This clone has only one observation. The V call is TRBV11-2, the J call TRBJ2-7; 15 bases agree with TRBD2. Trimming took 1 base from V and 6 from J; bases not matched to a gene: 13. The CDR3 consists of 19 residues. Germline V CDR1 and CDR2: SGHAT, FQNNGV. DNA for the CDR3: TGTGCCAGCAGCTTAGCGACAGGACTAGCGGGAGGGCCAAGCCGCGAGCAGTACTTC. Translating it yields CASSLATGLAGGPSREQYF.

The chain uses TRBV15 and TRBJ2-6; D call uncertain. Trimming removed 0 bases from V and 0 bases from J, with 6 bases in between. This CDR3 has 16 residues. Germline loops: CDR1 LNHNV, CDR2 YYDKDF (reference sequence). The CDR3 is CATSRDPDSGANVLTF. The CDR3 DNA sequence: TGTGCCACCAGCAGAGATCCGGACTCTGGGGCCAACGTCCTGACTTTC.